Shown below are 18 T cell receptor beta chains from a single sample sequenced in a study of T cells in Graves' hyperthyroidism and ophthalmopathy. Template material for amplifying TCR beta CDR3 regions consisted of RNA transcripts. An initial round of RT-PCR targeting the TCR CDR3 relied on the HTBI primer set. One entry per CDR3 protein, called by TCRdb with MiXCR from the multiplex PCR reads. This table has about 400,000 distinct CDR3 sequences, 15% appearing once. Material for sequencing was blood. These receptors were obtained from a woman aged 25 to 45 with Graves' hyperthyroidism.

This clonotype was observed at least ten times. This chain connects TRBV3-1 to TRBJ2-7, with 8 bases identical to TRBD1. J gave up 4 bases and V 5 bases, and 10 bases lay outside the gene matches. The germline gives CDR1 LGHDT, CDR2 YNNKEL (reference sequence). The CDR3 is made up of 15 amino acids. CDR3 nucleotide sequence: TGTGCCAGCAGCTCCGTCCCGGACAGGGCTTACGAGCAGTACTTC. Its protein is CASSSVPDRAYEQYF.

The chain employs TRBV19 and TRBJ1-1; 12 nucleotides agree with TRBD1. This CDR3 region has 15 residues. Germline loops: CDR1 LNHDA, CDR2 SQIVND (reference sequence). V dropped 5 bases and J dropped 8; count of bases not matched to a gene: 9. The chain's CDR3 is CASSLPGQGANEAFF. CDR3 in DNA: TGTGCCAGTAGTCTCCCGGGACAGGGGGCAAACGAAGCTTTCTTT.

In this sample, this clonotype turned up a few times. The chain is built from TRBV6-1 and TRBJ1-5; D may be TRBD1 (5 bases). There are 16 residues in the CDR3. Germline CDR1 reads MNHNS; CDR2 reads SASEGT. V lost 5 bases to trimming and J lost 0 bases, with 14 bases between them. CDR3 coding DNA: TGTGCCAGCAGTTCTACAGGCGGGCATAGCAATCAGCCCCAGCATTTT. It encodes CASSSTGGHSNQPQHF.

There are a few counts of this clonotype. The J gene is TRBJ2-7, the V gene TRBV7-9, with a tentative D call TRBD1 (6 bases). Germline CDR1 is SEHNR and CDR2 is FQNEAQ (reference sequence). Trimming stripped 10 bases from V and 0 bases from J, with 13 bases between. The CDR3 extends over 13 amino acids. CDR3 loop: CAIVQDSSYEQYF. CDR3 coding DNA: TGTGCCATCGTCCAGGACAGCTCCTACGAGCAGTACTTC.

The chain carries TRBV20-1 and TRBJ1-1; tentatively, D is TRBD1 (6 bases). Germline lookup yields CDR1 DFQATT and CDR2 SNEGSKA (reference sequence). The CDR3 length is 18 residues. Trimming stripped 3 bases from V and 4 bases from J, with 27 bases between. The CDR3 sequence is CSARDYGLSGDVSTEAFF. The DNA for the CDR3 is TGCAGTGCTAGGGACTACGGGCTTTCAGGGGATGTGAGCACTGAAGCTTTCTTT.

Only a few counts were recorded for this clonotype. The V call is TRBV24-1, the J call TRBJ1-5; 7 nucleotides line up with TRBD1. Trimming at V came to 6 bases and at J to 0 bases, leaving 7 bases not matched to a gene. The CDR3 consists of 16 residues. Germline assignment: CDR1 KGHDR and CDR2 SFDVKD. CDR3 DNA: TGTGCCACCAGTAACCGGACAGGCAATAGCAATCAGCCCCAGCATTTT. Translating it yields CATSNRTGNSNQPQHF.

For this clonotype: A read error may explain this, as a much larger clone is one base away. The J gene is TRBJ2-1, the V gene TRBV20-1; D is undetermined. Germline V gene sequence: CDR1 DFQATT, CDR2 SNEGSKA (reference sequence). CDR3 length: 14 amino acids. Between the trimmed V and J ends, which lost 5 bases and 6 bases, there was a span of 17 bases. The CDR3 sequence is CSAEPQRFVNEQFF. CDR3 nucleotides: TGCAGTGCTGAGCCCCAGCGTTTCGTCAATGAGCAGTTCTTC.

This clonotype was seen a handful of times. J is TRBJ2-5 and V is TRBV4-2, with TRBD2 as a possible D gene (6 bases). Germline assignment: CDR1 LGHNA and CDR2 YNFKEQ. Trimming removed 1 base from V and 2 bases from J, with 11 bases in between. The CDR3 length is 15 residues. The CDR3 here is CASSQGSGHQETQYF. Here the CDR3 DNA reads TGTGCCAGCAGCCAAGGGAGCGGGCATCAAGAGACCCAGTACTTC.

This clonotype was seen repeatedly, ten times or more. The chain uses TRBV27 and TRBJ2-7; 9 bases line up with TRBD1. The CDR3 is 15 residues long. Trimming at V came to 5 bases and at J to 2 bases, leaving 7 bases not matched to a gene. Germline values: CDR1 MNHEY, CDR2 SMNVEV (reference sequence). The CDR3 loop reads CASSRPGQGAYEQYF. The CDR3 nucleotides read TGTGCCAGCAGTAGACCGGGACAGGGTGCCTACGAGCAGTACTTC.

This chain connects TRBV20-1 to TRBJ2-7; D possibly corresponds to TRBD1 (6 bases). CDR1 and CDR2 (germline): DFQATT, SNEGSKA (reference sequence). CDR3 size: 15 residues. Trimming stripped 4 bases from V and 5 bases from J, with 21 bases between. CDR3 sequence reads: CSATTARGINDEQYF. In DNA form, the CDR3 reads TGCAGTGCTACCACGGCCAGGGGAATTAATGACGAGCAGTACTTC.

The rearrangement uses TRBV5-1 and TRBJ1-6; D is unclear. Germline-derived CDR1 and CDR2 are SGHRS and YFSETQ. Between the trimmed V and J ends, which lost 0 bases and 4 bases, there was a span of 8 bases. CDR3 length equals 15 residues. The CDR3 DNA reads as TGCGCCAGCAGCTTGGTGCCAGGTTATAATTCACCCCTCCACTTT. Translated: CASSLVPGYNSPLHF.

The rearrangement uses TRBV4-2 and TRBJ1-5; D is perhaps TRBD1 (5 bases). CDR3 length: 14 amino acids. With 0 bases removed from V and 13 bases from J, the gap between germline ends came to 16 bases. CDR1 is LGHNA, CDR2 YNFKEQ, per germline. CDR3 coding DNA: TGTGCCAGCAGCCAAGAAATCGGTTCCGGGACTCAGCATTTT. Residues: CASSQEIGSGTQHF.

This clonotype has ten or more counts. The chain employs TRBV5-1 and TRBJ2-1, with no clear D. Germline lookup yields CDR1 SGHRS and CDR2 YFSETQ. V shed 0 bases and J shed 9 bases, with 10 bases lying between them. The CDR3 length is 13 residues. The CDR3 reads CASSLDTRGEQFF. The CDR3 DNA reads TGCGCCAGCAGCTTGGACACTCGTGGTGAGCAGTTCTTC.

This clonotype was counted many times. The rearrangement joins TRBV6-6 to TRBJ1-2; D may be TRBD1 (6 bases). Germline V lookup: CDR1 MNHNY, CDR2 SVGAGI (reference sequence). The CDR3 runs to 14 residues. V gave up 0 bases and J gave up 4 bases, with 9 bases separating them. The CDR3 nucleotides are TGTGCCAGCAGTTACTCCGGGGGGCTCTATGGCTACACCTTC. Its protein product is CASSYSGGLYGYTF.

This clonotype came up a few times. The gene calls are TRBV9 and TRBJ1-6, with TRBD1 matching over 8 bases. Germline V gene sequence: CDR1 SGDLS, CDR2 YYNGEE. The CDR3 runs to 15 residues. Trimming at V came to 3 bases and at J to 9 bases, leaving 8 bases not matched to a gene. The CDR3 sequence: CASSAGDRSGSPLHF. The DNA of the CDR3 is TGTGCCAGCAGCGCCGGGGACAGGAGCGGTTCACCCCTCCACTTT.

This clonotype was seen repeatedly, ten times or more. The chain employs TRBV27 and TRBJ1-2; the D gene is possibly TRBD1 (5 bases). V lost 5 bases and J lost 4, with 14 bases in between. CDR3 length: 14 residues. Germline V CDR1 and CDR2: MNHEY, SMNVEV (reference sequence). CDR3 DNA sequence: TGTGCCAGCAGTCTATGGGGGGTGAGCTATGGCTACACCTTC. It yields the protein CASSLWGVSYGYTF.

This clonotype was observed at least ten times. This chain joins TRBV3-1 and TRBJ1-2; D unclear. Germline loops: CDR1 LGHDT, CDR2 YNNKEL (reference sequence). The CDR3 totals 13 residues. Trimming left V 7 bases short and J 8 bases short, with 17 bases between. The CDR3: CASTQAGRGGYTF. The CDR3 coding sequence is TGTGCCAGCACCCAGGCCGGGCGTGGGGGCTACACCTTC.

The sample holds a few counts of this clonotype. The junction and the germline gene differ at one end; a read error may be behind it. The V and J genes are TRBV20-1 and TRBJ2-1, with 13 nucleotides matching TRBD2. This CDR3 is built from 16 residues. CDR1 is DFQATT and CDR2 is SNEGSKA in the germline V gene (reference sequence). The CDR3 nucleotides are TGCAGTGCTGCTAGGACTAGCGGGGGCTCCTACAATGAGCGGTTCTTC. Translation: CSAARTSGGSYNERFF.